This T cell receptor (beta chain) was sequenced during a study of cytomegalovirus exposure and HLA in healthy donors (TCRdb year 2017). General notes on the study: According to a later analysis, one platform produced both the 120 validation repertoires and the approximately 660 repertoires of the first cohort. A separate validation cohort of 90 to 150 different subjects was used in addition to the roughly 620-subject first cohort. The study combined high-throughput TCR immunosequencing, statistical association of individual TCRs with disease status, and machine learning to predict cytomegalovirus infection status. The study aimed to test whether signatures of past pathogen exposure could be identified by cataloging public T cell receptors.

From cysteine to phenylalanine, the CDR3 is 14 amino acids long. Kept here is only the CDR3 DNA, which spans 42 bases and is read in frame from base 1. V and J are truncated by 4 bases and 10 bases respectively, leaving an intervening sequence of 18 bases. Per the germline V gene, SGHRS is the CDR1 and YFSETQ is the CDR2. Library prep was done by the immunoSEQ multiplex PCR assay. As for how the authors treated the data: A statistical classification framework was built for diagnosing cytomegalovirus status from the catalog of TCR beta chain sequences. TCRdb's version of the immuneACCESS table is confined to in-frame rearrangements and falls short of the full clone set. An unresolved V gene accounts for under half of the shortfall where checked; the remainder is of unknown origin. The D gene and trimming were derived from the DNA, and the V and J assignments and clone size from that table. This sample is represented by around 70,000 clones; about 93% of them were singletons. The ten biggest clones cover 1.5% to 2% of the sample.

Results the study describes overall, beyond this receptor: The classifier was reported to diagnose cytomegalovirus status with high specificity and sensitivity in both the original cohort and the validation cohort. Most TCR sequences were observed very rarely across donors, whereas some public TCRs were present in many individuals. In a later analysis, TCRs clustered in the first cohort were found to also tend to co-occur in the roughly 130 validation repertoires, with approximately 94% of cluster scores above 0. In the study, around 150 TCR beta chains were listed as associated with cytomegalovirus. Three of the identified cytomegalovirus-associated TCR beta chains were confirmed in vitro to be specific for cytomegalovirus antigens. All 120 or so repertoires were used to score co-occurrence in the validation cohort in a later analysis, because that analysis had no HLA typing for the cohort. The authors suggested that the approach could potentially be extended to other disease states and immunological phenotypes.

In the case of this clone: Its cognate antigen has yet to be identified. One base away there is no much larger clone; base qualities are not given.

Separate from the roughly 650-subject first cohort, the validation cohort of 120 subjects was the group to which the donors belonged. Input material: PBMCs. The receptor comes from a woman between 18 and 29 years old in good health and CMV-seropositive. The rearrangement joined TRBV5-1 to TRBJ2-1; a tentative D call is TRBD2 (7 bases match). The CDR3 loop reads CASSPGTKGGEQFF. The DNA sequence follows: TGCGCCAGCAGCCCCGGGACTAAAGGGGGGGAGCAGTTCTTC.